This section outlines one T cell receptor (beta chain) sequence together with its context. Its antigen is undetermined. Germline CDR1 reads SGHDN; CDR2 reads FVKESK. V lost 3 bases and J lost 3; bases outside the gene matches: 0. This CDR3 comprises 13 residues. The sample originates from a study of cytomegalovirus exposure and HLA in healthy donors. Study results and limitations: A later analysis reportedly found fewer N-insertions in an Asian-associated ancestry cluster than the roughly 700-donor mean. In a later analysis, V- and J-gene trimming of beta chains associated with a DCLRE1C missense variant, replicated independently.

PCR was performed using 60 Vbeta and 13 Jbeta primers. The method was immunoSEQ multiplex PCR; TCRdb's version includes in-frame clones alone and lacks a portion of them. The sample contains approximately 150,000 clones, around four fifths of which appear only once. This TCR derives from a man between 18 and 35 years old in good health and CMV-seropositive. The chain uses TRBV14 and TRBJ1-2, with 8 positions matching TRBD1. The sample was PBMCs. In DNA, the CDR3 is TGTGCCAGCAGCCAGGGACAGGACTATGGCTACACCTTC. Translated, it gives CASSQGQDYGYTF.